The 24 T cell receptor beta chains given below trace back to one sample, sequenced in a study of cytomegalovirus exposure and HLA in healthy donors. PCR used 60 Vbeta primers and 13 Jbeta primers. The table came from immunoSEQ multiplex PCR; TCRdb's copy has only in-frame clones and leaves some out. The sample lists approximately 130,000 clones; over 70% were seen once. Input material: PBMCs. The receptors stem from a woman aged 40-49 years in good health and CMV-seronegative.

The rearrangement uses TRBV5-5 and TRBJ1-4, with D perhaps matching TRBD1 (5 bases). Trimming removed 1 base from V and 3 bases from J, with 10 bases in between. CDR1 and CDR2 (germline): SGHKS, YYEKEE (reference sequence). CDR3 size: 15 residues. The CDR3 here is CASSLIRQSNEKLFF. In DNA form, the CDR3 reads TGTGCCAGCAGCTTGATTCGACAGTCTAATGAAAAACTGTTTTTT. The variable domain in full, with the rest retrieved from reference TRBV5-5 and TRBJ1-4, is DAGVTQSPTHLIKTRGQQVTLRCSPISGHKSVSWYQQVLGQGPQFIFQYYEKEERGRGNFPDRFSARQFPNYSSELNVNALLLGDSALYLCASSLIRQSNEKLFFGSGTQLSVL.

The chain employs TRBV7-9 and TRBJ2-6, with D hard to call. The germline V and J ends were trimmed by 1 base and 2 bases, with 6 bases remaining between them. The germline CDR1 and CDR2 sequences are SEHNR and FQNEAQ (reference sequence). The CDR3 is made up of 15 amino acids. Here the CDR3 DNA reads TGTGCCAGCAGCTTAGACTCGACTGGGGCCAACGTCCTGACTTTC. This gives the protein CASSLDSTGANVLTF.

The J gene is TRBJ1-6, the V gene TRBV30; the D gene is possibly TRBD1 (5 bases). CDR3 length equals 15 residues. Trimming removed 4 bases at V and 8 bases at J, with 18 bases between. Germline-derived CDR1 and CDR2 are GTSNPN and SVGIG (reference sequence). CDR3 sequence reads: CAWTPPRSRDSPLHF. DNA for the CDR3: TGTGCCTGGACCCCCCCACGGTCCAGGGATTCACCCCTCCACTTT.

The chain employs TRBV18 and TRBJ1-2, with TRBD1 matching 7 bases. The CDR3 length is 13 residues. Trimming removed 6 bases from V and 4 bases from J; junction bases left unmatched: 5. Germline V gene sequence: CDR1 KGHSH, CDR2 LQKENI. CDR3 DNA: TGTGCCAGCTCCCTGGACAGGACCTATGGCTACACCTTC. Protein: CASSLDRTYGYTF.

This chain links TRBV6-6 with TRBJ2-7; possibly TRBD1 for D (5 bases). There are 14 residues in the CDR3. In germline, CDR1 is MNHNY, CDR2 SVGAGI (reference sequence). The V end was cut by 0 bases, the J end by 9 bases, with 15 bases between. This CDR3 is CASSYSGRPRAQYF. CDR3 bases: TGTGCCAGCAGTTACTCGGGGCGGCCACGAGCGCAGTACTTC.

A single count supports this clone. The chain is built from TRBV28 and TRBJ1-1; the match to TRBD1 covers 10 bases. J lost 5 bases, V lost 6 bases, and 12 bases had no gene match. The CDR3 is 16 residues long. Germline lookup yields CDR1 MDHEN and CDR2 SYDVKM. CDR3 nucleotide sequence: TGTGCCAGCAGCCTTACCCGGGGACAGGGGAGGACTGAAGCTTTCTTT. Protein product: CASSLTRGQGRTEAFF.

J is TRBJ1-2 and V is TRBV5-1, with D perhaps matching TRBD1 (6 bases). The V gene's germline CDR1 is SGHRS and CDR2 YFSETQ. CDR3 length: 18 residues. Trimming pared 0 bases from V and 4 bases from J, leaving 22 bases between. DNA for the CDR3: TGCGCCAGCAGCTTGGAATCGGCGACAGGATTCACACGCTATGGCTACACCTTC. Amino acid sequence: CASSLESATGFTRYGYTF.

The genes are TRBV4-1 and TRBJ1-1; 8 bases fit TRBD1. CDR1 and CDR2 from the germline V gene are MGHRA and YSYEKL. V was pared by 5 bases and J by 0 bases, with 5 bases of the junction left unmatched. CDR3 length equals 15 residues. The CDR3 region has the DNA TGCGCCAGCAGCGCACAGGGGGTCCTGAACACTGAAGCTTTCTTT. Protein sequence: CASSAQGVLNTEAFF.

Points on this clone: A junction end diverges from the germline sequence, so it may reflect a read error. The chain carries TRBV7-3 and TRBJ2-7, with 12 bases identical to TRBD1. Germline lookup yields CDR1 SGHTA and CDR2 FQGTGA. This CDR3 is built from 13 residues. The CDR3 DNA reads TGTGCCAGCAGTCGGGGACAGGGGGCTCAGAGGGACTTC. This gives the protein CASSRGQGAQRDF.

Only a few counts were recorded for this clone. The chain is built from TRBV4-2 and TRBJ2-3; tentatively, D is TRBD2 (6 bases). Germline V CDR1 and CDR2: LGHNA, YNFKEQ. CDR3 size: 16 residues. V gave up 1 base and J gave up 0 bases, with 11 bases separating them. The CDR3 DNA reads TGTGCCAGCAGCCAAGTGGGCCGGGGGAGCACAGATACGCAGTATTTT. It specifies CASSQVGRGSTDTQYF.

The chain recombines TRBV4-2 with TRBJ2-7, with TRBD1 matching over 7 bases. V trimming: 0 bases; J trimming: 4 bases; junction bases outside the gene matches: 3. CDR1 and CDR2 (germline): LGHNA, YNFKEQ. This CDR3 spans 14 amino acids. In DNA form, the CDR3 reads TGTGCCAGCAGCCAAGATAACAGGGGATACGAGCAGTACTTC. This translates into CASSQDNRGYEQYF.

The table lists this clone with a count of one. V and J are TRBV9 and TRBJ1-4, with 11 positions matching TRBD1. CDR1 is SGDLS, CDR2 YYNGEE, per germline. V shed 4 bases, J shed 8 bases, and the junction held 7 bases outside the gene matches. The CDR3 is made up of 15 amino acids. In DNA, the CDR3 is TGTGCCAGCAGCCCCCGGACAGGGGGCGGCGAAAAACTGTTTTTT. This encodes CASSPRTGGGEKLFF. Based on the CDR3 plus reference TRBV9 and TRBJ1-4, the full variable domain is DSGVTQTPKHLITATGQRVTLRCSPRSGDLSVYWYQQSLDQGLQFLIQYYNGEERAKGNILERFSAQQFPDLHSELNLSSLELGDSALYFCASSPRTGGGEKLFFGSGTQLSVL.

The table lists this clone with a few counts. This chain uses TRBV7-3 with TRBJ2-1, with 8 bases matching TRBD1. V trimming: 5 bases; J trimming: 5 bases; junction bases outside the gene matches: 8. The germline gives CDR1 SGHTA, CDR2 FQGTGA. This CDR3 has 15 amino acids. CDR3 coding DNA: TGTGCCAGCAGCCGGCAGGGGGCAAGGAACAATGAGCAGTTCTTC. Translating it yields CASSRQGARNNEQFF.

This chain joins TRBV6-6 and TRBJ2-2, with 8 bases identical to TRBD1. There are 16 residues in the CDR3. Per germline, CDR1 MNHNY and CDR2 SVGAGI (reference sequence). V lost 7 bases, J lost 0 bases, and 7 bases stayed unmatched. CDR3 region: CASTPDRGANTGELFF. The CDR3 DNA sequence: TGTGCCAGCACCCCCGACAGGGGAGCGAACACCGGGGAGCTGTTTTTT.

V gene TRBV19 combines with J gene TRBJ1-2; D is ambiguous. Trimming removed 3 bases at V and 4 bases at J, with 24 bases between. The length of the CDR3 is 18 residues. In germline, CDR1 is LNHDA, CDR2 SQIVND (reference sequence). The CDR3 loop reads CASSMAGTQRRSFYGYTF. For the CDR3, the DNA is TGTGCCAGTAGTATGGCCGGAACTCAGCGAAGGTCCTTCTATGGCTACACCTTC.

This chain joins TRBV4-1 and TRBJ2-7; 8 bases line up with TRBD1. This CDR3 has 16 amino acids. The germline CDR1 and CDR2 sequences are MGHRA and YSYEKL. Trimming took 0 bases from V and 5 from J; bases not matched to a gene: 9. The CDR3 DNA follows: TGCGCCAGCAGCCAAGATAGGGTGCCAGGGGGCGACGAGCAGTACTTC. This sequence encodes CASSQDRVPGGDEQYF.

The rearrangement links TRBV9 to TRBJ2-5; 14 nucleotides agree with TRBD2. The germline V gene encodes CDR1 SGDLS and CDR2 YYNGEE. The junction had 5 bases not matched to a gene; V was cut back by 2 bases and J by 2 bases. The CDR3 runs to 17 residues. The CDR3 nucleotides read TGTGCCAGCAGCGTTGGGACTAGCGGGGGCCTACAAGAGACCCAGTACTTC. Amino acids: CASSVGTSGGLQETQYF. The whole variable domain, remainder taken from reference TRBV9 and TRBJ2-5, is DSGVTQTPKHLITATGQRVTLRCSPRSGDLSVYWYQQSLDQGLQFLIQYYNGEERAKGNILERFSAQQFPDLHSELNLSSLELGDSALYFCASSVGTSGGLQETQYFGPGTRLLVL.

J is TRBJ1-1 and V is TRBV10-3; D uncertain. The CDR3 extends over 14 amino acids. V lost 0 bases and J 1 base, leaving 6 bases between the germline ends. Germline V gene data show CDR1 as ENHRY and CDR2 as SYGVKD. The CDR3 DNA is TGTGCCATCAGTGAGTCGGGAGGGAACACTGAAGCTTTCTTT. Protein: CAISESGGNTEAFF.

The V call is TRBV6-5, the J call TRBJ1-6, with a possible D match to TRBD1 (6 bases). The CDR3 contains 16 residues. V was clipped by 3 bases and J by 0 bases, with 9 bases between them. Germline V gene sequence: CDR1 MNHEY, CDR2 SVGAGI. CDR3 DNA sequence: TGTGCCAGCAGTTATGGACAGAGCTCCTATAATTCACCCCTCCACTTT. This translates into CASSYGQSSYNSPLHF.

The chain employs TRBV10-1 and TRBJ2-3; D perhaps matches TRBD1 (5 bases). The CDR3 has 13 residues. The V end was cut by 6 bases, the J end by 3 bases, with 10 bases between. Germline CDR1 WNHNN, CDR2 SYGVQD (reference sequence). The CDR3 nucleotides read TGCGCCAGCAGGAGGACACTGACAGATACGCAGTATTTT. The encoded protein is CASRRTLTDTQYF.

The chain carries TRBV6-5 and TRBJ1-2; 10 bases map to TRBD1. There are 13 residues in the CDR3. Trimming took 8 bases from V and 1 from J; bases not matched to a gene: 1. Germline loops: CDR1 MNHEY, CDR2 SVGAGI. The CDR3 region is CASRDRGNYGYTF. For the CDR3, the DNA is TGTGCCAGCCGGGACAGGGGTAACTATGGCTACACCTTC.

This chain joins TRBV6-5 and TRBJ1-1; D perhaps matches TRBD1 (6 bases). The V end lost 2 bases, the J end lost 4 bases, and 8 bases lay between the germline ends. The CDR3 is made up of 13 amino acids. Germline CDR1 and CDR2: MNHEY and SVGAGI. The CDR3 region has the DNA TGTGCCAGCAGTTACCAGGGGACCACTGAAGCTTTCTTT. This sequence encodes CASSYQGTTEAFF.

A few counts support this clone. The chain couples TRBV29-1 to TRBJ1-1, with TRBD1 matching 7 bases. Germline V lookup: CDR1 SQVTM, CDR2 ANQGSEA. This CDR3 has 14 amino acids. Trimming cost V 2 bases and J 10 bases; bases outside gene matches: 13. CDR3 loop: CSVEFGGGAARAFF. CDR3 sequence (DNA): TGCAGCGTTGAATTTGGAGGGGGCGCCGCCAGAGCTTTCTTT.

This clone appeared once. The chain links TRBV19 to TRBJ1-4; weak D call: TRBD1 (6 bases). V lost 5 bases and J lost 7, with 20 bases in between. Germline V gives CDR1 LNHDA, CDR2 SQIVND (reference sequence). The CDR3 covers 16 residues. DNA for the CDR3: TGTGCCAGTAGTCCCCAGTCTCGGGGGGGCAGTGAAAAACTGTTTTTT. As protein: CASSPQSRGGSEKLFF.